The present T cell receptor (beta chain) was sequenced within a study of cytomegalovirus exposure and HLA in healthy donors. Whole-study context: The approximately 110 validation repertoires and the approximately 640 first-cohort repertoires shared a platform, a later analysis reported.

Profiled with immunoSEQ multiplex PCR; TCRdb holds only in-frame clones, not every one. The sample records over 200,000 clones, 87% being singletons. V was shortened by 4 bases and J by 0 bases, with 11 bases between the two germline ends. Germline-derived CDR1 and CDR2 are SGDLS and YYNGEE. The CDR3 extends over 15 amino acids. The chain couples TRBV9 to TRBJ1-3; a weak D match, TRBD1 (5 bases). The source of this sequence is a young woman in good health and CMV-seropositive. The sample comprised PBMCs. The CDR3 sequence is CASSTTATSGNTIYF. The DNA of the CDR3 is TGTGCCAGCAGCACGACAGCTACCTCTGGAAACACCATATATTTT.